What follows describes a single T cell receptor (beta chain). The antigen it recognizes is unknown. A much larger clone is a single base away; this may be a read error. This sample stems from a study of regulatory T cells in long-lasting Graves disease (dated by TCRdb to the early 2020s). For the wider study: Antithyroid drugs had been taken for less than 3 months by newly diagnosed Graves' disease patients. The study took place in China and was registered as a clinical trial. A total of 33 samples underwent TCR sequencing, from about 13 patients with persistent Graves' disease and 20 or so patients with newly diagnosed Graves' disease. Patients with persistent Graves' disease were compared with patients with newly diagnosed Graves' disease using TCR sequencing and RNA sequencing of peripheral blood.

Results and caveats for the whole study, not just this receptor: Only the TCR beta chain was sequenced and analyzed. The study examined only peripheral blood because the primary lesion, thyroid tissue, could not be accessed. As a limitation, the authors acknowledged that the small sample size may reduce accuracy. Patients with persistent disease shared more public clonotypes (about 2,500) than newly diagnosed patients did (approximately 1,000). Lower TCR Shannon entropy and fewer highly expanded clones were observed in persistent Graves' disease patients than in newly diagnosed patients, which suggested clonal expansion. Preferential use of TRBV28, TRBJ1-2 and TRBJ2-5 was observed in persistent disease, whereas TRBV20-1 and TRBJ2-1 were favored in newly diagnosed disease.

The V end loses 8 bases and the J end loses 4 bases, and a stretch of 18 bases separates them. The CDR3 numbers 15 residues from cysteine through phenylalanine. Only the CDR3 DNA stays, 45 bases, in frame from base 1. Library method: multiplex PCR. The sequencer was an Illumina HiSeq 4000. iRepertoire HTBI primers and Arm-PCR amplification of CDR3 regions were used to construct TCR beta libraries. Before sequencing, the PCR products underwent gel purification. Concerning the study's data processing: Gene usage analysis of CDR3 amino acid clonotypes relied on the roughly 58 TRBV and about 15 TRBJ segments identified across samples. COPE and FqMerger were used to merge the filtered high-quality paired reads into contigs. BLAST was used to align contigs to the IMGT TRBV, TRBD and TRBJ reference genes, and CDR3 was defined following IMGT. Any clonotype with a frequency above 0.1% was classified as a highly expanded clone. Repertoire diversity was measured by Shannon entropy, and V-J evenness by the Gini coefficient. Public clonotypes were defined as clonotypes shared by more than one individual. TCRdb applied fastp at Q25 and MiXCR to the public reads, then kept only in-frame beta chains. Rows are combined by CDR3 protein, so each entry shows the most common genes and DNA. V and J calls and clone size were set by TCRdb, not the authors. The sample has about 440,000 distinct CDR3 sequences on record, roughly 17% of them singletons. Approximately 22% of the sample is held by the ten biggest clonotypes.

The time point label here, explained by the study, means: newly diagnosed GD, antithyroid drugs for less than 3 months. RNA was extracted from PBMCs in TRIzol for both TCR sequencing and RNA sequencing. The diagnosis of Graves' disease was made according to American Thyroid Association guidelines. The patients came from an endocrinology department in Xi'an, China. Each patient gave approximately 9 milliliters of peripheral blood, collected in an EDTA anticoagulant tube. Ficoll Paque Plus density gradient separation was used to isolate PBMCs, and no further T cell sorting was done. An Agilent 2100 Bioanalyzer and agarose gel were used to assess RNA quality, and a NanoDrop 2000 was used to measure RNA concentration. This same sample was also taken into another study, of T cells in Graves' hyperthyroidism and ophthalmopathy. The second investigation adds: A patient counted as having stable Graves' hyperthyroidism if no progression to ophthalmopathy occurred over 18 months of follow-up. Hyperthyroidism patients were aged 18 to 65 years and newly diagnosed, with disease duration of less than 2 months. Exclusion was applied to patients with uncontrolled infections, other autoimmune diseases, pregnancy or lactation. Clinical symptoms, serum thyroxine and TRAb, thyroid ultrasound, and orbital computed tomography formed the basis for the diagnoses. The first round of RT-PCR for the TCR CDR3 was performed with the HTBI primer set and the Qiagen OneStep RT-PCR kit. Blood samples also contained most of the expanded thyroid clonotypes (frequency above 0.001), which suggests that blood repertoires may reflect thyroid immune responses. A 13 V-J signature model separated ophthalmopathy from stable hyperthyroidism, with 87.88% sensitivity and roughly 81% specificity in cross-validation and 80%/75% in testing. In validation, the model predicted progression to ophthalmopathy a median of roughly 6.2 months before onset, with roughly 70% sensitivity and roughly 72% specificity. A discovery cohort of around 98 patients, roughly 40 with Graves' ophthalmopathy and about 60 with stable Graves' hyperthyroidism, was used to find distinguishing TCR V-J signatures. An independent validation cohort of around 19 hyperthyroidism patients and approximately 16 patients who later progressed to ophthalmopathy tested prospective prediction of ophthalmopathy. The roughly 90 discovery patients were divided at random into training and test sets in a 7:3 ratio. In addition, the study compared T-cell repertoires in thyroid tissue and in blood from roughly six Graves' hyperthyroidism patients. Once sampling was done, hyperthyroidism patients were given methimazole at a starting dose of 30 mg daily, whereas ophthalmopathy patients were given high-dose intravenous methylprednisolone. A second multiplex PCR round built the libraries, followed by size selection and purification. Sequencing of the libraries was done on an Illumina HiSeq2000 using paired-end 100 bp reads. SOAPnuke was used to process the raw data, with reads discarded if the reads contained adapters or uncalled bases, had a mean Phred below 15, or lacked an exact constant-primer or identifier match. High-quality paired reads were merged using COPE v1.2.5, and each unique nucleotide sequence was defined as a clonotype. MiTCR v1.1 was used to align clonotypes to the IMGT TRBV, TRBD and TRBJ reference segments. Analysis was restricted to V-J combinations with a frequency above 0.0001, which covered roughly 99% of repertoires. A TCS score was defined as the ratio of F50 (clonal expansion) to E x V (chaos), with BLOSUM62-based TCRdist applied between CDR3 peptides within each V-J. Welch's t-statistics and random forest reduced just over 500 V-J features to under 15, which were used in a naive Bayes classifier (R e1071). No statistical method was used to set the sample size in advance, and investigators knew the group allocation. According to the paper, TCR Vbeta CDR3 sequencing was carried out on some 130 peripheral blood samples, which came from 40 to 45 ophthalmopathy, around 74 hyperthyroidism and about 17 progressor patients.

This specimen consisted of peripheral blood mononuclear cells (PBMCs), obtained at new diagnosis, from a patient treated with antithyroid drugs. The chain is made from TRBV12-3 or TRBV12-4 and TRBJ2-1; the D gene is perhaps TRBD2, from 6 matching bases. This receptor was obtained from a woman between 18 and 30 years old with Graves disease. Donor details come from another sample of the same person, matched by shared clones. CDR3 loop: CASGPSTRSYNEQFF. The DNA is TGTGCCAGCGGGCCCTCGACTAGATCGTACAATGAGCAGTTCTTC.